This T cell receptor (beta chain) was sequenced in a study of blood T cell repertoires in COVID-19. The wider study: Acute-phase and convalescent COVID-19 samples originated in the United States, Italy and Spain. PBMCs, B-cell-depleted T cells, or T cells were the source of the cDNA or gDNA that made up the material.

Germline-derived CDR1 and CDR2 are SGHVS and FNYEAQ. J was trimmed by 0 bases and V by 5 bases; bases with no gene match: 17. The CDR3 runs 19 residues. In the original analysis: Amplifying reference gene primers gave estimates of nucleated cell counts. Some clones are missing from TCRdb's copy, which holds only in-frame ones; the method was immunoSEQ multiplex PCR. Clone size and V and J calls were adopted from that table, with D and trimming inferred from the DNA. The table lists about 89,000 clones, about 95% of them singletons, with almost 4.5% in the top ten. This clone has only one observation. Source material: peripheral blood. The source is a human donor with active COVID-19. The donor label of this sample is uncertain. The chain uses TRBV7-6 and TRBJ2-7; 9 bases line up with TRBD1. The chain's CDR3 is CASSRPAPTGQGSSYEQYF. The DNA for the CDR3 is TGTGCCAGCAGCCGACCAGCACCAACAGGACAGGGGAGCTCCTACGAGCAGTACTTC.